This T cell receptor beta chain was identified in a study of follicular helper T cells after annual influenza vaccination. About the study: Blood was drawn on days 0, 7 and 28 after vaccination. Study-wide results and limits: Most later recoveries of Day 7 ICOS+CD38+ clones were ICOS-CD38- cTfh. Productive TCRB sequences came from only about 8.5-21% of cells.

Only in-frame clones appear in the TCRdb table, and some are missing; sequencing was by immunoSEQ multiplex PCR. The sample lists about 9,700 clones, roughly 80% occurring once. A word on this clone: What it binds is not known.

After removal of 2 bases from V and 0 bases from J, the junction contained 3 bases not matched to a gene. The CDR3 spans 15 residues. Germline CDR1 SEHNR, CDR2 FQNEAQ (reference sequence). As to time point: 2015-2016 season, 7 days after influenza vaccination. Donors with HIV/AIDS, active malignancy, immunomodulators or active illness were excluded. Here the sequenced sample was CXCR5- memory CD4+ T cells sorted from blood, taken 7 days after influenza vaccination. The chain carries TRBV7-9 and TRBJ2-7; 8 bases map to TRBD1. The receptor was derived from an adult who received the influenza vaccine. CDR3 residues: CASSLWDRSSYEQYF. The CDR3 bases are TGTGCCAGCAGCTTATGGGACAGGAGCTCCTACGAGCAGTACTTC.